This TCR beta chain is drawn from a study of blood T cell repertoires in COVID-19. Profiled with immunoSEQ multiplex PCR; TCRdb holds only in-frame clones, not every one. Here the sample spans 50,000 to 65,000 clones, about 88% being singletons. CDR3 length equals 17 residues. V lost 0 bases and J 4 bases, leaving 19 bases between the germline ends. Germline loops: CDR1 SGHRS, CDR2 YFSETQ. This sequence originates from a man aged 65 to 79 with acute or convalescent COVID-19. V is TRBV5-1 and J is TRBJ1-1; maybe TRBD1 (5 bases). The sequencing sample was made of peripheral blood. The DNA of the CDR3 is TGCGCCAGCAGCTTGGTTTTGCAGGGTAGGATGGGCACTGAAGCTTTCTTT. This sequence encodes CASSLVLQGRMGTEAFF.